This T cell receptor beta chain was identified in a study of T cells in Graves' hyperthyroidism and ophthalmopathy. RNA transcripts were the template for amplifying TCR beta CDR3 regions. The HTBI primer set drove a first-round RT-PCR of the TCR CDR3. Via MiXCR, TCRdb re-called the multiplex PCR reads, giving one row per CDR3 protein. In the table there are 300,000 or so distinct CDR3 sequences, around a sixth of which are singletons. This clonotype was seen ten or more times. Stability of Graves' hyperthyroidism was defined as absent ophthalmopathy progression within 18 months. The study excluded patients with uncontrolled infection, other autoimmune disease, pregnancy or lactation. Orbital computed tomography, thyroid ultrasound, serum thyroxine and TRAb, and clinical symptoms together informed the diagnoses. This sequence was found in a woman aged 45-59 years with Graves' hyperthyroidism. The sample comprised blood.

CDR3 sequence (DNA): TGTGCCAGCAGTTTTGGGGGGGCCATGAACACTGAAGCTTTCTTT. Translated, it gives CASSFGGAMNTEAFF. This chain connects TRBV28 to TRBJ1-1; D possibly corresponds to TRBD1 (6 bases). CDR1 and CDR2 from the germline V gene are MDHEN and SYDVKM. The CDR3 is 15 amino acids. Between the trimmed V and J ends, which lost 3 bases and 0 bases, there was a span of 11 bases.